A single sample is the source of the 8 T cell receptor beta chains below, sequenced in a study of early stage breast cancer tumors. Some clones are missing from TCRdb's copy, which holds only in-frame ones; the method was immunoSEQ multiplex PCR. The table has fewer than 70,000 clones, 75% to 90% seen once. The specimen sequenced was blood. The source is a person aged 40 to 50 with breast cancer.

V usage is TRBV13 and J usage is TRBJ1-2; TRBD1 agrees at 12 bases. The germline V gene has CDR1 PRHDT and CDR2 FYEKMQ (reference sequence). CDR3 length: 16 amino acids. The V and J ends lost 4 bases and 6 bases, in that order; junction bases with no gene match: 9. The CDR3 nucleotides are TGTGCCAGCAGCTCCCGGGACAGGGGGCGCAGAGATGGCTACACCTTC. It translates to CASSSRDRGRRDGYTF.

This clone has only one observation. This rearrangement joins TRBV7-3 to TRBJ2-3, with D possibly being TRBD2 (7 bases). CDR3 length: 17 residues. V dropped 2 bases and J dropped 1 base, with 16 bases sitting between them. Germline V gene sequence: CDR1 SGHTA, CDR2 FQGTGA. This chain's CDR3 is CASSLSGRGGGTDTQYF. For the CDR3, the DNA is TGTGCCAGCAGCTTATCGGGGAGGGGGGGAGGCACAGATACGCAGTATTTT.

This chain links TRBV21-1 with TRBJ2-3; TRBD2 is the table's D call and was not checked against the DNA. TRBV21-1 is marked as a pseudogene. The CDR3 is 12 residues long. The CDR3 sequence: CALPPPTDTQYF. CDR3 DNA: TGTGCCCTACCCCCCCCCACAGATACGCAGTATTTT.

The rearrangement uses TRBV11-1 and TRBJ2-5; D unresolved. The CDR3 contains 12 residues. V lost 4 bases and J lost 5, with 8 bases in between. Germline CDR1 and CDR2: SGHAT and FQDESV (reference sequence). The CDR3 coding sequence is TGTGCCAGCAGCTCCTCCGGGGAGACCCAGTACTTC. This gives the protein CASSSSGETQYF.

The rearrangement links TRBV19 to TRBJ1-2; a weak D match, TRBD1 (5 bases). Per germline, CDR1 LNHDA and CDR2 SQIVND (reference sequence). CDR3 length: 12 residues. Trimming removed 7 bases at V and 2 bases at J, with 8 bases between. The DNA for the CDR3 is TGTGCCAGTAAACGGACAAACTATGGCTACACCTTC. Its translation is CASKRTNYGYTF.

V and J are TRBV6-4 and TRBJ2-1, with 10 bases matching TRBD2. In germline, CDR1 is MRHNA, CDR2 SNTAGT. CDR3 size: 15 residues. With V trimmed by 4 bases and J by 1 base, 1 base remained unmatched. CDR3 loop: CASSVSGGSYNEQFF. For the CDR3, the DNA is TGTGCCAGCAGTGTTAGCGGGGGGTCCTACAATGAGCAGTTCTTC.

The CDR3 DNA reads TGTGCCAGCAGCCCCGGAGGGGGGCAGCCCCAGCATTTT. It codes for CASSPGGGQPQHF. V gene TRBV13 combines with J gene TRBJ1-5; possible D gene TRBD1, 6 bases. The V end was cut by 5 bases, the J end by 7 bases, with 12 bases between. This CDR3 comprises 13 residues. Germline CDR1 and CDR2: PRHDT and FYEKMQ (reference sequence).

This clone was counted only a few times. The chain carries TRBV9 and TRBJ2-1; D is undetermined. V was trimmed by 4 bases and J by 12 bases, leaving 14 bases between them. Germline V gene data show CDR1 as SGDLS and CDR2 as YYNGEE. This CDR3 comprises 12 residues. CDR3 amino acids: CASSSLDRLQFF. CDR3 sequence (DNA): TGTGCCAGCAGCTCCTTGGATCGTCTGCAGTTCTTC.